The present T cell receptor (beta chain) was sequenced within a study of blood T cells in healthy people across ages. V lost 7 bases, J lost 9 bases, and 22 bases lay in between. CDR3 length: 15 amino acids. From germline, CDR1 is SGHTA and CDR2 FQGNSA. This clonotype occurred a few times. In terms of origin and age, donors were healthy Caucasian individuals from Russia aged about 6 to 90. The second PCR ran about 6 to 12 cycles with a sample-barcoded 5' primer and J-beta primers. TCRdb reanalysed the 5' RACE reads using MiXCR and keeps one entry per CDR3 protein. The sample records about 1.8 million distinct CDR3 sequences, about 50% being singletons.

V gene TRBV7-2 combines with J gene TRBJ2-1; maybe TRBD1 (6 bases). This receptor was identified in a woman aged 40 to 50 in good health. The sequenced sample consisted of blood. In nucleotides, the CDR3 is TGTGCCAGCACCATTAGGGGGACCTCTAGGGGTGAGCAGTTCTTC. Encoded protein: CASTIRGTSRGEQFF.